Each of the 12 T cell receptor beta chains below was sequenced from the same sample in a study of early T cells in non-severe SARS-CoV-2 infection. TCRdb redid the calling of the 5' RACE reads with MiXCR, one entry per CDR3 protein. The sample has nearly 30,000 distinct CDR3 sequences, under 6% seen once. Source material: whole blood. The source is an adult who was a healthcare worker with PCR-confirmed SARS-CoV-2 infection or an uninfected control (not recorded which).

This clonotype was found a few times. This rearrangement joins TRBV12-3 or TRBV12-4 to TRBJ1-5, with TRBD1 matching 9 bases. CDR3 length: 15 residues. V shed 7 bases, J shed 9 bases, and the junction held 13 bases outside the gene matches. The CDR3 region is CASTSGTGIVWPQHF. The CDR3 bases are TGTGCCAGCACCTCCGGGACAGGGATTGTGTGGCCCCAGCATTTT.

This clonotype was recorded many times. The chain has TRBV4-3 and TRBJ1-5, with D unresolved. There are 15 residues in the CDR3. Germline CDR1 LGHNA, CDR2 YSLEER. The germline V and J ends were trimmed by 0 bases and 0 bases, with 6 bases remaining between them. CDR3 loop: CASSQDGDSNQPQHF. CDR3 DNA: TGCGCCAGCAGCCAAGATGGGGATAGCAATCAGCCCCAGCATTTT.

This clonotype showed up many times. The rearrangement joins TRBV4-3 to TRBJ2-1; D may be TRBD2 (5 bases). Germline V CDR1 and CDR2: LGHNA, YSLEER. This CDR3 contains 15 residues. Trimming shortened V by 4 bases and J by 0 bases, and 10 bases separated the two germline ends. The CDR3 DNA follows: TGCGCCAGCAGCCCCGGACTGATCTCCTACAATGAGCAGTTCTTC. It translates to CASSPGLISYNEQFF.

V usage is TRBV7-9 and J usage is TRBJ1-1; 7 nucleotides agree with TRBD1. Losses at the gene ends were 3 bases for V and 7 bases for J; bases not matched to a gene: 11. Germline CDR1 is SEHNR and CDR2 is FQNEAQ (reference sequence). The CDR3 runs 15 residues. As DNA, the CDR3 is TGTGCCAGCAGCTTTACAGGGGTTCAGGAAAATGAAGCTTTCTTT. It encodes CASSFTGVQENEAFF.

This clonotype was observed many times. The J gene is TRBJ2-2, the V gene TRBV10-1, with D maybe TRBD1 (5 bases). V lost 8 bases, J lost 4 bases, and 11 bases lay in between. This CDR3 comprises 13 residues. The germline gives CDR1 WNHNN, CDR2 SYGVQD (reference sequence). CDR3 nucleotides: TGCGCCAGCTCGACAGCCTTCACCGGGGAGCTGTTTTTT. It specifies CASSTAFTGELFF.

The table lists this clonotype with many counts. The J gene is TRBJ2-4, the V gene TRBV11-2, with 13 positions matching TRBD2. V trimming: 1 base; J trimming: 5 bases; junction bases outside the gene matches: 5. CDR1 is SGHAT and CDR2 is FQNNGV in the germline V gene. The CDR3 extends over 17 amino acids. The CDR3 is CASSLVRTSGGENIQYF. CDR3 coding DNA: TGTGCCAGCAGCTTAGTCCGGACTAGCGGGGGAGAAAACATTCAGTACTTC. The complete variable domain, with remaining parts taken from reference TRBV11-2 and TRBJ2-4, reads EAGVAQSPRYKIIEKRQSVAFWCNPISGHATLYWYQQILGQGPKLLIQFQNNGVVDDSQLPKDRFSAERLKGVDSTLKIQPAKLEDSAVYLCASSLVRTSGGENIQYFGAGTRLSVL.

This clonotype was counted ten times or more. V is TRBV5-1 and J is TRBJ1-5; D is unclear. This CDR3 is built from 13 residues. V was cut by 4 bases and J by 4 bases, with 9 bases left in between. Germline CDR1 and CDR2: SGHRS and YFSETQ. CDR3 nucleotide sequence: TGCGCCAGCAGCCCCTCCACAAATCAGCCCCAGCATTTT. This translates into CASSPSTNQPQHF. Full variable domain (rest looked up from reference TRBV5-1 and TRBJ1-5): KAGVTQTPRYLIKTRGQQVTLSCSPISGHRSVSWYQQTPGQGLQFLFEYFSETQRNKGNFPGRFSGRQFSNSRSEMNVSTLELGDSALYLCASSPSTNQPQHFGDGTRLSIL.

This clonotype was recorded many times. This chain joins TRBV9 and TRBJ2-3, with unresolved D. Per germline, CDR1 SGDLS and CDR2 YYNGEE. V dropped 0 bases and J dropped 5 bases, with 10 bases sitting between them. The CDR3 has 14 residues. CDR3 protein: CASSVVGWGDTQYF. The CDR3 DNA reads TGTGCCAGCAGCGTAGTGGGGTGGGGAGATACGCAGTATTTT.

This clonotype occurred many times. This chain joins TRBV4-3 and TRBJ1-4, with D maybe TRBD1 (6 bases). The V end was cut by 0 bases, the J end by 0 bases, with 14 bases between. This CDR3 has 18 amino acids. CDR1 is LGHNA, CDR2 YSLEER, per germline. The CDR3 nucleotides are TGCGCCAGCAGCCAAGATCCTCAGGGGAGTGCAACTAATGAAAAACTGTTTTTT. It specifies CASSQDPQGSATNEKLFF.

This clonotype came up many times. Here the CDR3 reads CASGGGGPDQYF. CDR3 nucleotides: TGTGCCAGCGGAGGGGGGGGCCCAGACCAGTACTTC. The chain employs TRBV7-9 and TRBJ2-5; D may be TRBD2 (7 bases). This CDR3 has 12 amino acids. CDR1 is SEHNR, CDR2 FQNEAQ, per germline (reference sequence). The germline V and J ends were trimmed by 8 bases and 10 bases, with 17 bases remaining between them.

The chain carries TRBV12-3 or TRBV12-4 and TRBJ2-1; D possibly corresponds to TRBD2 (6 bases). Trimming removed 2 bases from V and 8 bases from J, with 13 bases in between. The CDR3 consists of 14 residues. In DNA form, the CDR3 reads TGTGCCAGCAGTTTACGGCTAGCGAGGGATGAGCAGTTCTTC. This gives the protein CASSLRLARDEQFF.

This rearrangement joins TRBV7-2 to TRBJ1-3; D is unresolved. Trimming cost V 1 base and J 0 bases, with 7 bases left between them. Germline CDR1 reads SGHTA; CDR2 reads FQGNSA. The CDR3 spans 15 residues. CDR3 protein: CASSLGGFSGNTIYF. The CDR3 DNA reads as TGTGCCAGCAGCTTAGGAGGGTTCTCTGGAAACACCATATATTTT.